These 2 T cell receptor beta chains originate from one sample sequenced in a study of cytomegalovirus exposure and HLA in healthy donors. PCR employed 60 Vbeta and 13 Jbeta primers. The assay was immunoSEQ multiplex PCR, and TCRdb's table has in-frame clones only and misses some. The sample carries 150,000 to 180,000 clones, approximately 80% recorded once. Source material: PBMCs. Receptors were obtained from a woman between 50 and 59 years old in good health and CMV-seropositive.

The rearrangement joins TRBV15 to TRBJ2-2, with D tentatively TRBD1 (5 bases). This CDR3 region has 15 residues. Trimming pared 4 bases from V and 5 bases from J, leaving 14 bases between. Germline loops: CDR1 LNHNV, CDR2 YYDKDF (reference sequence). CDR3 in DNA: TGTGCCACCAGCAATTACGAGACAGCTACCGGGGAGCTGTTTTTT. This codes for CATSNYETATGELFF.

V is TRBV6-6 and J is TRBJ2-3, with 14 bases aligning to TRBD2. The CDR3 runs to 15 residues. V trimming: 5 bases; J trimming: 8 bases; junction bases outside the gene matches: 6. The germline V gene encodes CDR1 MNHNY and CDR2 SVGAGI (reference sequence). The CDR3 DNA reads as TGTGCCAGCAGTAGACTAGCGGGGGGGCAAGGTACGCAGTATTTT. Its translation: CASSRLAGGQGTQYF.